This entry lists 15 T cell receptor beta chains sequenced from one sample in a study of cytomegalovirus exposure and HLA in healthy donors. Primers: 60 Vbeta forward and 13 Jbeta reverse. The method was immunoSEQ multiplex PCR; TCRdb's version includes in-frame clones alone and lacks a portion of them. The table has 200,000 to 300,000 clones, approximately 84% seen once. The sequenced material came from PBMCs. These receptors were collected from a girl under 10 years old in good health and CMV-seronegative.

Turning to this clone: At one boundary the junction diverges from the germline segment, which might be a read error. This chain connects TRBV5-6 to TRBJ2-7, with 11 bases fitting TRBD2. CDR1 and CDR2 (germline): SGHDT, YYEEEE. This CDR3 has 15 residues. The CDR3 sequence: CANSISGTSGYEQYF. The CDR3 bases are TGTGCCAACAGCATCTCCGGGACTAGCGGATACGAGCAGTACTTC.

The V gene is TRBV30, the J gene TRBJ2-7; tentative D call: TRBD2 (5 bases). The V and J ends lost 2 bases and 0 bases respectively, with 20 bases between them. In germline, CDR1 is GTSNPN, CDR2 SVGIG (reference sequence). The CDR3 sequence is 17 residues long. The CDR3 region has the DNA TGTGCCTGGAGTCCCCCCCGGCGGGTCTGGGGCTCCTACGAGCAGTACTTC. The encoded protein is CAWSPPRRVWGSYEQYF.

J is TRBJ1-5 and V is TRBV21-1. TRBV21-1 is an annotated pseudogene. The CDR3 consists of 14 residues. This CDR3 reads CASSKGWGGQPQHF. The CDR3 nucleotides are TGTGCCAGCAGCAAAGGTTGGGGAGGTCAGCCCCAGCATTTT.

V and J are TRBV4-1 and TRBJ2-7, with 13 bases that match TRBD2. After removal of 0 bases from V and 2 bases from J, the junction contained 10 bases not matched to a gene. There are 19 residues in the CDR3. The germline CDR1 and CDR2 sequences are MGHRA and YSYEKL. Here the CDR3 reads CASSQEHTSGRALAYEQYF. Written as DNA, the CDR3 is TGCGCCAGCAGCCAAGAGCATACTAGCGGGAGGGCCTTAGCCTACGAGCAGTACTTC.

The genes are TRBV30 and TRBJ1-5; tentative D call: TRBD1 (6 bases). Per germline, CDR1 GTSNPN and CDR2 SVGIG (reference sequence). V lost 5 bases, J lost 2 bases, and 10 bases lay in between. This CDR3 spans 13 amino acids. The CDR3 region is CAWEGGGNQPQHF. CDR3 sequence (DNA): TGTGCCTGGGAAGGGGGTGGCAATCAGCCCCAGCATTTT.

V gene TRBV9 combines with J gene TRBJ2-7; the match to TRBD1 covers 7 bases. The ends lost 2 bases at V and 2 bases at J; junction bases unmatched: 7. The CDR3 runs to 15 residues. In germline, CDR1 is SGDLS, CDR2 YYNGEE. The CDR3 sequence is CASSVEPGQTYEQYF. The CDR3 region has the DNA TGTGCCAGCAGCGTGGAACCGGGACAGACCTACGAGCAGTACTTC.

CDR3 nucleotide sequence: TGCGCCAGCAGTCGGACAGGGGACACCGGGGAGCTGTTTTTT. It encodes CASSRTGDTGELFF. The chain couples TRBV23-1 to TRBJ2-2, with TRBD1 matching 9 bases. TRBV23-1 is an ORF, with its function uncertain. V trimming: 4 bases; J trimming: 3 bases; junction bases outside the gene matches: 0. The CDR3 extends over 14 amino acids.

This chain joins TRBV6-4 and TRBJ2-1, with D unclear. Between the trimmed V and J ends, which lost 0 bases and 8 bases, there was a span of 8 bases. Germline loops: CDR1 MRHNA, CDR2 SNTAGT. The CDR3 runs 13 residues. CDR3 sequence: CASSDSGIDEQFF. CDR3 DNA sequence: TGTGCCAGCAGTGACTCTGGCATCGATGAGCAGTTCTTC.

The rearrangement joins TRBV10-3 to TRBJ1-4, with 10 bases identical to TRBD1. V lost 5 bases, J lost 5 bases, and 2 bases stayed unmatched. The germline gives CDR1 ENHRY, CDR2 SYGVKD. The length of the CDR3 is 14 residues. CDR3 coding DNA: TGTGCCATCAGTCCGGGACAGGGGAATGAAAAACTGTTTTTT. Protein: CAISPGQGNEKLFF.

The chain is built from TRBV6-5 and TRBJ1-4; D possibly corresponds to TRBD1 (5 bases). The germline V gene encodes CDR1 MNHEY and CDR2 SVGAGI. V was cut by 6 bases and J by 5 bases, with 16 bases left in between. The CDR3 covers 15 residues. CDR3 protein: CASSRSGTGNEKLFF. The CDR3 nucleotides are TGTGCCAGCAGCCGCAGCGGGACGGGGAATGAAAAACTGTTTTTT.

This clone appeared once. This chain connects TRBV5-1 to TRBJ1-3; D perhaps matches TRBD1 (5 bases). The germline gives CDR1 SGHRS, CDR2 YFSETQ. V lost 5 bases to trimming and J lost 0 bases, with 21 bases between them. The length of the CDR3 is 18 residues. CDR3 coding DNA: TGCGCCAGCAGTCGGGTTCCTTGGCAGGGAAGCTCTGGAAACACCATATATTTT. This encodes CASSRVPWQGSSGNTIYF.

This chain joins TRBV25-1 and TRBJ2-7, with TRBD1 as a possible D gene (6 bases). Germline CDR1 is MGHDK and CDR2 is SYGVNS. The ends were cut back, 6 bases at V and 2 bases at J, with 11 bases in the middle. The CDR3 contains 13 residues. The CDR3, as DNA: TGTGCCAGCAGACCCAGGGGCCCCTACGAGCAGTACTTC. Its translation: CASRPRGPYEQYF.

This clone was counted only a few times. The chain couples TRBV29-1 to TRBJ1-2; D might be TRBD1 (6 bases). The CDR3 runs 15 residues. Germline-derived CDR1 and CDR2 are SQVTM and ANQGSEA. Trimming left V 1 base short and J 4 bases short, with 16 bases between. The CDR3 loop reads CSVEGRRGPRYGYTF. The DNA for the CDR3 is TGCAGCGTTGAAGGGCGCAGGGGTCCCCGCTATGGCTACACCTTC.

The chain has TRBV7-2 and TRBJ2-7, with 9 bases fitting TRBD2. In germline, CDR1 is SGHTA, CDR2 FQGNSA. The length of the CDR3 is 15 residues. V dropped 2 bases and J dropped 3; count of bases not matched to a gene: 5. Written as DNA, the CDR3 is TGTGCCAGCAGCTTACGCGGGGGGGCTGGCTACGAGCAGTACTTC. Protein: CASSLRGGAGYEQYF.

CDR3 DNA sequence: TGCGCCAGCAGCTCCGGACAGGGGGGATTTTACGAGCAGTACTTC. This sequence encodes CASSSGQGGFYEQYF. The chain has TRBV5-1 and TRBJ2-7; 10 bases line up with TRBD1. V lost 3 bases to trimming and J lost 4 bases; unmatched junction nucleotides: 7. Germline CDR1 is SGHRS and CDR2 is YFSETQ. This CDR3 has 15 amino acids.